This T cell receptor beta chain was observed in a study of technical replicates of blood from four donors (dated by TCRdb to the late 2010s). Receptor libraries were prepared by the immunoSEQ multiplex PCR assay. TCRdb obtained this table from immuneACCESS and retained in-frame rearrangements with V and J assigned. These tables miss some clones; where compared with another copy, unresolved V genes account for less than half of the shortfall, and the remainder is unexplained. Present in this sample are 55,000 to 75,000 clones, about 95% of which were seen just once. The ten largest clonotypes hold around 3% of the sample. On this clone: Its antigen remains unidentified. There are no base qualities to consult, and no much larger clone falls within one base.

The CDR3 contains 13 residues, cysteine and phenylalanine counted. Solely the CDR3 DNA is kept, with 39 bases framed from the first base. This TCR was recovered from a human donor in good health. Some clones in this sample may be carry-over from other donors' samples. Source material: PBMCs. The chain employs TRBV21-1 and TRBJ2-4; TRBD1 is the table's D call and was not checked against the DNA. TRBV21-1 has pseudogene status. At the DNA level, the sequence is TGTGCCAGCAGCAAAGCAGGTAGGTCAGGGGAGCGTTTT. It codes for CASSKAGRSGERF.